These 9 T cell receptor beta chains were sequenced from one sample in a study of T-cell reconstitution after alpha-beta-depleted transplantation in children. As it was prepared, the TCRbeta library received unique molecular identifiers. TCRdb re-analysed the PCR reads in MiXCR, keeping a single row per CDR3 protein. The table includes 200,000 to 300,000 distinct CDR3 sequences, roughly 7.7% detected once. The starting material was PBMCs, mostly from graft donor cells, obtained 180 days after TCRalphabeta/CD19-depleted stem cell transplant. These receptors were obtained from a male patient younger than 18 who had a stem cell transplant for acute lymphoblastic leukemia, so the T cells may come from the graft donor.

This clonotype has a count of ten or more. The chain uses TRBV7-2 and TRBJ2-2; 7 positions match TRBD2. The germline V gene has CDR1 SGHTA and CDR2 FQGNSA. The junction had 2 bases not matched to a gene; V was cut back by 1 base and J by 3 bases. The CDR3 totals 15 residues. The DNA of the CDR3 is TGTGCCAGCAGCTTAGGGGGGGGGGACACCGGGGAGCTGTTTTTT. Translated: CASSLGGGDTGELFF.

This clonotype occurred many times. The rearrangement links TRBV7-7 to TRBJ2-2; TRBD2 might be the D (5 bases). This CDR3 contains 15 residues. The germline V gene has CDR1 SSHAT and CDR2 FNYEAQ (reference sequence). The CDR3 DNA sequence: TGTGCTATTTCGGCCTGGATTGAGGGCACCGGGGAGCTGTTTTTT. This encodes CAISAWIEGTGELFF.

This clonotype was seen many times. The chain carries TRBV12-3 or TRBV12-4 and TRBJ2-5; D call uncertain. Trimming pared 5 bases from V and 4 bases from J, leaving 14 bases between. The CDR3 contains 14 residues. The CDR3 DNA sequence: TGTGCCAGCAGTATTGACGCGGTCGTAGAGACCCAGTACTTC. It translates to CASSIDAVVETQYF.

This clonotype has at least ten counts. The gene calls are TRBV18 and TRBJ2-1; the D is unclear. The V gene lost 2 bases and the J gene lost 4 bases, with 15 bases spanning the gap. This CDR3 region has 16 residues. Germline CDR1 and CDR2: KGHSH and LQKENI. CDR3 amino acids: CASSPSASMVYNEQFF. DNA for the CDR3: TGTGCCAGCTCACCATCGGCATCCATGGTGTACAATGAGCAGTTCTTC.

This clonotype was seen at least ten times. The chain employs TRBV20-1 and TRBJ2-1; 8 nucleotides match TRBD2. The CDR3 totals 15 residues. The V and J ends lost 1 base and 4 bases, in that order; junction bases with no gene match: 6. Germline values: CDR1 DFQATT, CDR2 SNEGSKA (reference sequence). The CDR3 loop reads CSARVLAGRYNEQFF. DNA for the CDR3: TGCAGTGCTAGAGTCCTAGCGGGTAGATACAATGAGCAGTTCTTC.

The sample holds a few counts of this clonotype. V and J are TRBV6-2 or TRBV6-3 and TRBJ1-1; 8 bases line up with TRBD1. Germline values: CDR1 MNHEY, CDR2 SVGEGT. The CDR3 covers 15 residues. The J segment lost 1 base and the V segment lost 6 bases, leaving 7 bases of the junction unmatched. CDR3 residues: CASSPGGNSNTEAFF. The DNA of the CDR3 is TGTGCCAGCAGCCCAGGGGGCAATTCGAACACTGAAGCTTTCTTT.

This clonotype has a count of ten or more. The chain links TRBV12-3 or TRBV12-4 to TRBJ1-2; 7 positions match TRBD1. Trimming cost V 6 bases and J 3 bases; bases outside gene matches: 4. This CDR3 region has 13 residues. CDR3 coding DNA: TGTGCCAGCAGACAAGACAGGGACTATGGCTACACCTTC. Its translation: CASRQDRDYGYTF.

The V call is TRBV18, the J call TRBJ1-4; the match to TRBD1 covers 9 bases. V lost 2 bases and J lost 8; bases outside the gene matches: 12. This CDR3 is 17 amino acids long. Germline CDR1 is KGHSH and CDR2 is LQKENI. CDR3 nucleotide sequence: TGTGCCAGCTCACCAGAGGTGGGCGGGACAGGGAGAGAAAAACTGTTTTTT. Translation: CASSPEVGGTGREKLFF.

At least ten counts were recorded for this clonotype. The chain carries TRBV20-1 and TRBJ1-5, with D perhaps TRBD1 (5 bases). The V and J ends lost 1 base and 0 bases respectively, with 13 bases between them. This CDR3 has 16 amino acids. Germline V lookup: CDR1 DFQATT, CDR2 SNEGSKA (reference sequence). This chain's CDR3 is CSARGRQPYSNQPQHF. The CDR3 nucleotides are TGCAGTGCTAGAGGTAGACAGCCCTATAGCAATCAGCCCCAGCATTTT.